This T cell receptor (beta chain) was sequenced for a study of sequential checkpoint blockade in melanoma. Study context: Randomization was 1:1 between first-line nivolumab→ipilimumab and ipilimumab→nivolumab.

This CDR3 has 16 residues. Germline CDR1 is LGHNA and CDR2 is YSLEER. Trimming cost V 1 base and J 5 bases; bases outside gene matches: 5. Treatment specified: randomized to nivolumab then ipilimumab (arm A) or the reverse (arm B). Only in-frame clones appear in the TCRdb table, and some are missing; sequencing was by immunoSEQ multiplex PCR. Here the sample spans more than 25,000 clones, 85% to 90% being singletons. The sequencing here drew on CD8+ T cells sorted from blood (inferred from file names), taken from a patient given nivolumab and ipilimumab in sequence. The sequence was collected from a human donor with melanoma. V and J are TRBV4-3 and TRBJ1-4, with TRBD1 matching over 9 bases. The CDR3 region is CASSQGQGGRNEKLFF. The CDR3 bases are TGCGCCAGCAGCCAAGGACAGGGGGGACGGAATGAAAAACTGTTTTTT.